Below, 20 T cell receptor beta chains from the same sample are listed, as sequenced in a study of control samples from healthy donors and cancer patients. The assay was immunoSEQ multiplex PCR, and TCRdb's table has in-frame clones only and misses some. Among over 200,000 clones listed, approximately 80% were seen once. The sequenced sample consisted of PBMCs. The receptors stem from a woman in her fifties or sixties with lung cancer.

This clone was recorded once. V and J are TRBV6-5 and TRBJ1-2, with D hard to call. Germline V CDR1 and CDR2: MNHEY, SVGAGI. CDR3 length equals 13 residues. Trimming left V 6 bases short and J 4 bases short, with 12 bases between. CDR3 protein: CASRLTETYGYTF. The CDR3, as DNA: TGTGCCAGCAGGTTGACCGAGACCTATGGCTACACCTTC.

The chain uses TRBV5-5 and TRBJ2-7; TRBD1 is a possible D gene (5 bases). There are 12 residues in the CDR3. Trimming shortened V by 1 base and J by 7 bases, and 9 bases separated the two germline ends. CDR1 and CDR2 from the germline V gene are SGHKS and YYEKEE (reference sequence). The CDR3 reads CASSLTGYEQYF. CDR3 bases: TGTGCCAGCAGCTTGACAGGTTATGAGCAGTACTTC.

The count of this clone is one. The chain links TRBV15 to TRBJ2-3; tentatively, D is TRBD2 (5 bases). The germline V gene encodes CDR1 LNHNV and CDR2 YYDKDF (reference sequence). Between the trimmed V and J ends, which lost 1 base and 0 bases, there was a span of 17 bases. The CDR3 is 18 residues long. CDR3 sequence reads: CATSRGAVLDSSTDTQYF. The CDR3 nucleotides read TGTGCCACCAGCAGAGGAGCGGTGCTAGACTCTAGCACAGATACGCAGTATTTT.

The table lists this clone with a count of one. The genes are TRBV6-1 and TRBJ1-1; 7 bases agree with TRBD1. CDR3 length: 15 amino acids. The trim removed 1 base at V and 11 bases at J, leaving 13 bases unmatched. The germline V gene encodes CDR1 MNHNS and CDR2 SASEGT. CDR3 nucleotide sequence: TGTGCCAGCAGTGAAGGGTACAGGGGAACAGGGGCGGCTTTCTTT. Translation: CASSEGYRGTGAAFF.

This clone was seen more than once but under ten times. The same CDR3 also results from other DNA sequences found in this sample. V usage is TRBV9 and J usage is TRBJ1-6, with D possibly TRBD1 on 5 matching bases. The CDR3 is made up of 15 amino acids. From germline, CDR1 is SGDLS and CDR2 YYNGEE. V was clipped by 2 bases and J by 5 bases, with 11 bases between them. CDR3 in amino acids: CASSVSGGNNSPLHF. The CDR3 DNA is TGTGCCAGCAGCGTTTCCGGGGGGAATAATTCACCCCTCCACTTT.

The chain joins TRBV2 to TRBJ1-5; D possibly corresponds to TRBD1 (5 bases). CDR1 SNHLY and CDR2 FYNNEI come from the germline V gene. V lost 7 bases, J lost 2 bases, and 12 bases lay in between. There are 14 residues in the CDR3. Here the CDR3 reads CASTPDRGNQPQHF. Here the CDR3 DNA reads TGTGCCAGCACCCCTGACAGAGGCAATCAGCCCCAGCATTTT.

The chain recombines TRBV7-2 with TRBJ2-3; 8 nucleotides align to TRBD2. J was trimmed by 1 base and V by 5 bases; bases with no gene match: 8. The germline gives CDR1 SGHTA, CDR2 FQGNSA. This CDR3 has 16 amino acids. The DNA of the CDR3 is TGTGCCAGCAGCCCCTCCGCGGGGGGCGGCACAGATACGCAGTATTTT. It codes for CASSPSAGGGTDTQYF.

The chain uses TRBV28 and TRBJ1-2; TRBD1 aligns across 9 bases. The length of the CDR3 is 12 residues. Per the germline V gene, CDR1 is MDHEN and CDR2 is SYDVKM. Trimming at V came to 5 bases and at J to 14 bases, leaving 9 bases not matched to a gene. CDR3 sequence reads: CASSIETGGQTF. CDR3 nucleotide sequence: TGTGCCAGCAGTATAGAGACAGGGGGGCAAACCTTC.

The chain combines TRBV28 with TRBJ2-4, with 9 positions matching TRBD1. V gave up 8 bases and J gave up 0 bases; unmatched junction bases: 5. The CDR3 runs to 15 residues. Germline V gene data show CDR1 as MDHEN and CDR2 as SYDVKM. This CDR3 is CASGGQGLAKNIQYF. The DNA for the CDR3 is TGTGCCAGCGGCGGACAGGGGCTAGCCAAAAACATTCAGTACTTC.

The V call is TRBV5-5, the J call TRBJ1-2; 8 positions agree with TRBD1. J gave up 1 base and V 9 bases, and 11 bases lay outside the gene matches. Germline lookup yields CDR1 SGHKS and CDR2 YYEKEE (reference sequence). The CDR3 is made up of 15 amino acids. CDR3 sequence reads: CATGDRSSFNYGYTF. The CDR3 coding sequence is TGTGCCACCGGGGACAGGTCCTCTTTTAACTATGGCTACACCTTC. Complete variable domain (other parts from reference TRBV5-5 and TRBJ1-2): DAGVTQSPTHLIKTRGQQVTLRCSPISGHKSVSWYQQVLGQGPQFIFQYYEKEERGRGNFPDRFSARQFPNYSSELNVNALLLGDSALYLCATGDRSSFNYGYTFGSGTRLTVV.

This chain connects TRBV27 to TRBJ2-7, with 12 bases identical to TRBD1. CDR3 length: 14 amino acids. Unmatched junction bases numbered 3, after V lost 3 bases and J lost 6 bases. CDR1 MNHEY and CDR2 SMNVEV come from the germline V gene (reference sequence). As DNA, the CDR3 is TGTGCCAGCAGTTTCGGGACAGGGGGCTCCGAGCAGTACTTC. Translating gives CASSFGTGGSEQYF.

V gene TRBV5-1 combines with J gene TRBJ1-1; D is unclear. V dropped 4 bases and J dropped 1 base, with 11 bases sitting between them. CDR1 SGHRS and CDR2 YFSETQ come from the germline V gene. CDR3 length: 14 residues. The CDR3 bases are TGCGCCAGCAGCCTCCAAAACAAGAACACTGAAGCTTTCTTT. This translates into CASSLQNKNTEAFF.

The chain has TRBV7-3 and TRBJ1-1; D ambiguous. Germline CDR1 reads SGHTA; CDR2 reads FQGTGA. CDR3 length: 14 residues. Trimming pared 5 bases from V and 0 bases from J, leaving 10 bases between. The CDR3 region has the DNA TGTGCCAGCAGCCCGACACGATTGAACACTGAAGCTTTCTTT. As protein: CASSPTRLNTEAFF.

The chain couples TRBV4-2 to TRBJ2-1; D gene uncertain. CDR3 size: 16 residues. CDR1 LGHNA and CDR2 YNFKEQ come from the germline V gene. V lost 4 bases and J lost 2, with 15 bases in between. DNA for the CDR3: TGTGCCAGCAGCCCCCGGCCTACCACTCCCTACAATGAGCAGTTCTTC. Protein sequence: CASSPRPTTPYNEQFF.

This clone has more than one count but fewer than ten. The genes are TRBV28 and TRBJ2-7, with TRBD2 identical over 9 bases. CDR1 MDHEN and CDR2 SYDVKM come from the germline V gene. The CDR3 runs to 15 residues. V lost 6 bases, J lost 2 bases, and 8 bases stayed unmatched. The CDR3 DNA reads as TGTGCCAGCAGCTTTTATAGCGGGGGAACCTACGAGCAGTACTTC. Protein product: CASSFYSGGTYEQYF.

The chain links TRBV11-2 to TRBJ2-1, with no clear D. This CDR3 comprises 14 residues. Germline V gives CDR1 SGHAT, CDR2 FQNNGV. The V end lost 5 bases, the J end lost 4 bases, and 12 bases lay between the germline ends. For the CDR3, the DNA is TGTGCCAGCAGCCCCGATCTACATTACAATGAGCAGTTCTTC. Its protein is CASSPDLHYNEQFF.

Here the CDR3 DNA reads TGTGCCAGCAGCCCTCTGACAGGCCTGAACACCGGGGAGCTGTTTTTT. The encoded protein is CASSPLTGLNTGELFF. The rearrangement joins TRBV7-3 to TRBJ2-2, with a tentative D call TRBD1 (6 bases). Germline V gives CDR1 SGHTA, CDR2 FQGTGA. V was cut by 5 bases and J by 1 base, with 14 bases left in between. This CDR3 comprises 16 residues.

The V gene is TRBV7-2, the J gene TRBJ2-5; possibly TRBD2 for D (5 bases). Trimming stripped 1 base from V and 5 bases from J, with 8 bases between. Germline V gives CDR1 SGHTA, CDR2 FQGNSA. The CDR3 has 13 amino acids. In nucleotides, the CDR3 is TGTGCCAGCAGCTTAGGAGCGGTTGAGACCCAGTACTTC. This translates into CASSLGAVETQYF.

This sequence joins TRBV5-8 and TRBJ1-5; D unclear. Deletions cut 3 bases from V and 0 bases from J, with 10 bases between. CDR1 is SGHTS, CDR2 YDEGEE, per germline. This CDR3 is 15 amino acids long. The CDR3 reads CASSSDGNSNQPQHF. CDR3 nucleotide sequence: TGTGCCAGCAGCTCCGACGGGAATAGCAATCAGCCCCAGCATTTT.

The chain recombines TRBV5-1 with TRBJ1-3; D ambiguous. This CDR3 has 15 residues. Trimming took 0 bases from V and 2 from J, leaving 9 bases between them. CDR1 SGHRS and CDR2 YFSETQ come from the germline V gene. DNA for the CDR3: TGCGCCAGCAGCTTGGAAGGGAGCGCTGGAAACACCATATATTTT. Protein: CASSLEGSAGNTIYF.